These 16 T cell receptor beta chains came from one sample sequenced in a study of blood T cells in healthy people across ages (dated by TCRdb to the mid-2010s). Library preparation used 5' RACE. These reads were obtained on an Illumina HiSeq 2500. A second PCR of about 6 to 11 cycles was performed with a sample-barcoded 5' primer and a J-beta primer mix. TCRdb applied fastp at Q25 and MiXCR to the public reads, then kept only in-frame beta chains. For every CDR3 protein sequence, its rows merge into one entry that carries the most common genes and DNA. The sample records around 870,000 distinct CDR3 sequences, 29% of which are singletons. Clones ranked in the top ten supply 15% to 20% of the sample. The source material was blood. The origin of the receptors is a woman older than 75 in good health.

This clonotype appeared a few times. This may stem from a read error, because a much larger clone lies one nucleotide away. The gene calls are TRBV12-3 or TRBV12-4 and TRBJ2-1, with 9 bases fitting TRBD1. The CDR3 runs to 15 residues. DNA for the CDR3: TGTGCCGGCAGTTTAGTGGGGACAGGGCACAATGAGCAGTTCTTC. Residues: CAGSLVGTGHNEQFF.

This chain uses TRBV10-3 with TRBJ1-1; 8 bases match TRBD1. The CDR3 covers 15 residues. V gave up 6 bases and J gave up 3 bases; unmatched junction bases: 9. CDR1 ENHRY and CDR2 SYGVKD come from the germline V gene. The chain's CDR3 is CAISEGQGMDTEAFF. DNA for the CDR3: TGTGCCATCAGCGAAGGACAGGGTATGGACACTGAAGCTTTCTTT.

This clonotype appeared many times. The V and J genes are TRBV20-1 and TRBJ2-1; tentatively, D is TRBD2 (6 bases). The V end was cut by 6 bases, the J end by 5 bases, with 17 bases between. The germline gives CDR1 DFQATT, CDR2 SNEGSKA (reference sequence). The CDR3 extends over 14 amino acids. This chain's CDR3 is CSALIRGLHNEQFF. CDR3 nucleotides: TGCAGTGCCCTCATTCGGGGACTCCACAATGAGCAGTTCTTC.

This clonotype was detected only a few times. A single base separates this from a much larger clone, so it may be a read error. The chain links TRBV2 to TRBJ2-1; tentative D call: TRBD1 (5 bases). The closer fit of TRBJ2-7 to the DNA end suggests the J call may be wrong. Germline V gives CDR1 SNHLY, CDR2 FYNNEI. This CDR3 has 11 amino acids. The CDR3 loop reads CASGAYNEQYF. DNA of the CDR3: TGTGCCAGCGGGGCCTACAATGAGCAGTACTTC.

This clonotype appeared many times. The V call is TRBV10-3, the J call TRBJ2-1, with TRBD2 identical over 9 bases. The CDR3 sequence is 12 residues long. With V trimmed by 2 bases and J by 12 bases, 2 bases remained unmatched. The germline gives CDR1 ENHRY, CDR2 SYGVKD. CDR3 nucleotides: TGTGCCATCAGTGAGCAAGCGGGGGGGCAGTTCTTC. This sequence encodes CAISEQAGGQFF.

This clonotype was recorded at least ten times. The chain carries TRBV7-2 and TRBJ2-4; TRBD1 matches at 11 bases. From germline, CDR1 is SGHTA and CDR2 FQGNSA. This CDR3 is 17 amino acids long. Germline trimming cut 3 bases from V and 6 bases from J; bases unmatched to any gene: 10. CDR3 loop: CASSLGGQGAERNIQYF. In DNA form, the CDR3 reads TGTGCCAGCAGCTTGGGTGGACAGGGGGCAGAAAGAAACATTCAGTACTTC.

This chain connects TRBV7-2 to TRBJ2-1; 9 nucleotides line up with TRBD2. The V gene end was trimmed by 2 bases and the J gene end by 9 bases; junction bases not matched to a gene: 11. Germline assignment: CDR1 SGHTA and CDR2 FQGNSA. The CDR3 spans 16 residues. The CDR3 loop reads CASSLTSGLKGGEQFF. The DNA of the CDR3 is TGTGCCAGCAGCTTAACTAGCGGGCTTAAGGGAGGTGAGCAGTTCTTC.

The CDR3 DNA follows: TGCAGTGCTATCCGTGGGACTAGCGGAAACAATGAGCAGTTCTTC. Protein sequence: CSAIRGTSGNNEQFF. The chain recombines TRBV20-1 with TRBJ2-1; TRBD2 agrees at 11 bases. Trimming at V came to 4 bases and at J to 5 bases, leaving 7 bases not matched to a gene. The CDR3 consists of 15 residues. Germline V gene sequence: CDR1 DFQATT, CDR2 SNEGSKA (reference sequence).

The DNA for the CDR3 is TGTGCCAGCACCTACCAGGTGAACACTGAAGCTTTCTTT. It specifies CASTYQVNTEAFF. V is TRBV12-3 or TRBV12-4 and J is TRBJ1-1; no firm D call. The CDR3 totals 13 residues. The V and J ends lost 7 bases and 0 bases respectively, with 9 bases between them.

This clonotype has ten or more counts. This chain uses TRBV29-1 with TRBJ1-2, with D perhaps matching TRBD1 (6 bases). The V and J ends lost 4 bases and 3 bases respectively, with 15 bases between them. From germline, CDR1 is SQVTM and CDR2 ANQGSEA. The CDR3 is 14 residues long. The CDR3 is CSVGGDRQDYGYTF. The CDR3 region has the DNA TGCAGCGTTGGCGGTGACAGGCAAGACTATGGCTACACCTTC.

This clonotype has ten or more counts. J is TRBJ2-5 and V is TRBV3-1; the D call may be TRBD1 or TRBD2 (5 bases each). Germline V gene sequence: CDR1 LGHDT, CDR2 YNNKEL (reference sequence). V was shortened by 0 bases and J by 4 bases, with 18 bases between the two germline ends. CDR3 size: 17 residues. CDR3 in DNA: TGTGCCAGCAGCCAAGAAGGACTCACCCTGGGGCCAGAGACCCAGTACTTC. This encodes CASSQEGLTLGPETQYF.

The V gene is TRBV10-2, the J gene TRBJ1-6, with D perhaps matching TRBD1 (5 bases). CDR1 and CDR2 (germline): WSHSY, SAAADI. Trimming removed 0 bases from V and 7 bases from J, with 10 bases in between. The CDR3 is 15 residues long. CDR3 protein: CASSESRRTNSPLHF. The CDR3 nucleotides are TGCGCCAGCAGTGAGTCTAGGAGGACAAATTCACCCCTCCACTTT.

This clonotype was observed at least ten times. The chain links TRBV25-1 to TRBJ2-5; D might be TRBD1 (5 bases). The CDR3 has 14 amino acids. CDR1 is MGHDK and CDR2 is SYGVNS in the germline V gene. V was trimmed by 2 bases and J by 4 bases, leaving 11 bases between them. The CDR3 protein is CASSEPGSLETQYF. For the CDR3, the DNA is TGTGCCAGCAGTGAACCAGGGTCCCTAGAGACCCAGTACTTC.

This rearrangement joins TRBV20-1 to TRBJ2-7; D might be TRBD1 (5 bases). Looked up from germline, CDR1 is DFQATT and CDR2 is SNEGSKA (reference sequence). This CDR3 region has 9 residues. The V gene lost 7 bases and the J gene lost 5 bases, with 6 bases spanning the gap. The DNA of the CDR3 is TGCAGTGAAGGGGACGAGCAGTACTTC. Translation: CSEGDEQYF.

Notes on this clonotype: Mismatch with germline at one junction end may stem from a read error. CDR3 region: CAGSPVNQPQHF. The DNA of the CDR3 is TGTGCCGGCAGCCCGGTCAATCAGCCCCAGCATTTT. The chain recombines TRBV7-2 with TRBJ1-5; D uncertain. The CDR3 is 12 amino acids. Germline-derived CDR1 and CDR2 are SGHTA and FQGNSA.

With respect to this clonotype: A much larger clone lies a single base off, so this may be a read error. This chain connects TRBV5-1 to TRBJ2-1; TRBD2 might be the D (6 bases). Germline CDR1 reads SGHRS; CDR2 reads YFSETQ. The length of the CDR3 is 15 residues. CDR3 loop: CASSLAGETYNKQFF. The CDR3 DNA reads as TGCGCCAGCAGCTTGGCGGGGGAGACCTACAATAAGCAGTTCTTC. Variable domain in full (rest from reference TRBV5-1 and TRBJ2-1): KAGVTQTPRYLIKTRGQQVTLSCSPISGHRSVSWYQQTPGQGLQFLFEYFSETQRNKGNFPGRFSGRQFSNSRSEMNVSTLELGDSALYLCASSLAGETYNKQFFGPGTRLTVL.